Reported below is one TCR beta chain. The V and J ends lost 6 bases and 4 bases, in that order; junction bases with no gene match: 7. Germline V gene lookup returns CDR1 SQVTM and CDR2 ANQGSEA. The CDR3 contains 14 residues. Sequencing used cDNA as its template, made by extracting RNA and reverse transcribing it. Assay used: immunoSEQ multiplex PCR; TCRdb lists only in-frame clones, some missing. The sample includes 200,000 or so clones, 58% of them seen just once. The sample comes from a study of CD8+ T cells in alopecia areata. The treatment was: oral pan-JAK inhibitor, 5-10 mg twice daily. The TCR sequence derives from a human donor with alopecia areata. The V call is TRBV29-1, the J call TRBJ2-5, with 11 bases identical to TRBD1. This material consisted of CD4+ T cells sorted from blood, taken at week 24, from a patient treated with tofacitinib. The CDR3 coding sequence is TGCAGCGTCGAGGACAGGGGGCGAGGAGAGACCCAGTACTTC. Residues: CSVEDRGRGETQYF.